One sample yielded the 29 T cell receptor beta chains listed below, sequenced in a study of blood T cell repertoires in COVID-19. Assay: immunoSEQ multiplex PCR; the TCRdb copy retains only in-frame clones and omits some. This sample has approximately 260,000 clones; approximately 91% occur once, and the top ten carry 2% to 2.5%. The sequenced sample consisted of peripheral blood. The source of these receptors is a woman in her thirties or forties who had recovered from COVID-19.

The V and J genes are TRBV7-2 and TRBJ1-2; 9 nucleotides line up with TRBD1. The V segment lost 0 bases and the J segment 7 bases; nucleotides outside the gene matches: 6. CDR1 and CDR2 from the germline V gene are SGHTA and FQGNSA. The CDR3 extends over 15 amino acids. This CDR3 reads CASSLALTGGAGYTF. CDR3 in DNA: TGTGCCAGCAGCTTAGCTTTGACAGGGGGGGCTGGCTACACCTTC. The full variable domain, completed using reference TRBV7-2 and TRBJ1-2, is GAGVSQSPSNKVTEKGKDVELRCDPISGHTALYWYRQSLGQGLEFLIYFQGNSAPDKSGLPSDRFSAERTGGSVSTLTIQRTQQEDSAVYLCASSLALTGGAGYTFGSGTRLTVV.

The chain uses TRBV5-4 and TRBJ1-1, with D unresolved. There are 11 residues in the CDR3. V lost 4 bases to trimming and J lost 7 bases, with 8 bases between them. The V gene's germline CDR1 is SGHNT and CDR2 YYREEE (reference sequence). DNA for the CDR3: TGTGCCAGCAGCCTAGGAAGTGAAGCTTTCTTT. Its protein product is CASSLGSEAFF.

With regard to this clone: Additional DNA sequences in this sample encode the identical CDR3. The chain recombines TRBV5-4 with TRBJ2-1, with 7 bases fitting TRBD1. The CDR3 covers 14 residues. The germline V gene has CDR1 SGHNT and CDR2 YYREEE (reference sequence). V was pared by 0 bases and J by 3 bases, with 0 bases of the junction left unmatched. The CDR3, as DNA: TGTGCCAGCAGCTTGGGACAGGGCTACAATGAGCAGTTCTTC. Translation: CASSLGQGYNEQFF.

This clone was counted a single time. DNA for the CDR3: TGTGCCAGCAGTTGGACTAGCGGGAGCGAGCAGTACTTC. Its translation is CASSWTSGSEQYF. This chain connects TRBV6-6 to TRBJ2-7; 13 nucleotides agree with TRBD2. Germline assignment: CDR1 MNHNY and CDR2 SVGAGI (reference sequence). This CDR3 spans 13 amino acids. The V and J ends lost 4 bases and 6 bases, in that order; junction bases with no gene match: 0.

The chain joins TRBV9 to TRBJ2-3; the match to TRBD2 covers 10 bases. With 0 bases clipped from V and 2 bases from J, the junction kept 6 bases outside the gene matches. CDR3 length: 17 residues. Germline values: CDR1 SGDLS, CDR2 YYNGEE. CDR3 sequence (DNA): TGTGCCAGCAGCGTAGCTACGACTAGCGGGTCCACAGATACGCAGTATTTT. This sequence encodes CASSVATTSGSTDTQYF.

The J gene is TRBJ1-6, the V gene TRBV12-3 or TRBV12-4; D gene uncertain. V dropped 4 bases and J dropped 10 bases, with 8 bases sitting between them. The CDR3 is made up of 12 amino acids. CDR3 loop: CASSYPGSPLHF. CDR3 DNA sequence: TGTGCCAGCAGTTATCCGGGGTCACCCCTCCACTTT.

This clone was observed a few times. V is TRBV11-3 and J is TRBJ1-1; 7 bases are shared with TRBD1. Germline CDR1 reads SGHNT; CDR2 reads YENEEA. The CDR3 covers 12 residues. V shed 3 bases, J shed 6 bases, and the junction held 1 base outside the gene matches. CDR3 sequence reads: CASSLTGPEAFF. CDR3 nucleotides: TGTGCCAGCAGCTTGACAGGGCCTGAAGCTTTCTTT. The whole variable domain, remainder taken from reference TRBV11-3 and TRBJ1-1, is EAGVVQSPRYKIIEKKQPVAFWCNPISGHNTLYWYLQNLGQGPELLIRYENEEAVDDSQLPKDRFSAERLKGVDSTLKIQPAELGDSAVYLCASSLTGPEAFFGQGTRLTVV.

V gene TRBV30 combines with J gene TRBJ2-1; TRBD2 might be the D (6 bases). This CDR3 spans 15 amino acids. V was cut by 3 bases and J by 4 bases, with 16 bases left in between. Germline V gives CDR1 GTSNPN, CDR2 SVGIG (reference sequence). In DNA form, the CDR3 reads TGTGCCTGGAGCCATTTTAGCGGAATATACAATGAGCAGTTCTTC. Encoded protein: CAWSHFSGIYNEQFF.

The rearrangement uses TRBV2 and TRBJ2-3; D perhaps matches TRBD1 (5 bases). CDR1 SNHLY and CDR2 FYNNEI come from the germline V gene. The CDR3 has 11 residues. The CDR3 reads CAGARTDTQYF. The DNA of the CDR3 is TGTGCTGGGGCTCGCACAGATACGCAGTATTTT.

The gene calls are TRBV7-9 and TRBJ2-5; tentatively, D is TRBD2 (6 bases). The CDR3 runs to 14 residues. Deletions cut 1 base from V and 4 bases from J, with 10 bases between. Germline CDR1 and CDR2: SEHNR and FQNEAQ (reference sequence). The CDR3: CASSLVPGAETQYF. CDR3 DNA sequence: TGTGCCAGCAGCTTAGTTCCGGGAGCAGAGACCCAGTACTTC.

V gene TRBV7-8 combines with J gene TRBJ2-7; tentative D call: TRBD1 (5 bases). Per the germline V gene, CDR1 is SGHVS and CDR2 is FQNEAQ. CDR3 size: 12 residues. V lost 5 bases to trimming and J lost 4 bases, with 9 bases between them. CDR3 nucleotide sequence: TGTGCCAGCAGCAGGGGTCAGTACGAGCAGTACTTC. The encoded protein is CASSRGQYEQYF.

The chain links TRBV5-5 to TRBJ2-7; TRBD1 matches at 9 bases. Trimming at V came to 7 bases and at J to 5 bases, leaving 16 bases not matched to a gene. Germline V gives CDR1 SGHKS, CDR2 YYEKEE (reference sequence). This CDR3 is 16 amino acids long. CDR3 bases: TGTGCCAGCCATAGACCCTCGGGACAGGGAGACCACGAGCAGTACTTC. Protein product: CASHRPSGQGDHEQYF.

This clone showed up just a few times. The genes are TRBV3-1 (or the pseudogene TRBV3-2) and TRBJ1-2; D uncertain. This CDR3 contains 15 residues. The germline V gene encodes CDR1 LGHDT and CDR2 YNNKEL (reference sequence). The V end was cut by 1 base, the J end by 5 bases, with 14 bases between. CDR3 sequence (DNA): TGTGCCAGCAGCCAAGGGGATGGTAGAGGGTATGGCTACACCTTC. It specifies CASSQGDGRGYGYTF.

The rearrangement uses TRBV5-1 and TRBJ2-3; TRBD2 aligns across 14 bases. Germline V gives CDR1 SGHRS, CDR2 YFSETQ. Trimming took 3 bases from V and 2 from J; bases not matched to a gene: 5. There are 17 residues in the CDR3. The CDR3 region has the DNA TGCGCCAGCAGCTCCAGGACTAGCGGGGGGTCCACAGATACGCAGTATTTT. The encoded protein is CASSSRTSGGSTDTQYF.

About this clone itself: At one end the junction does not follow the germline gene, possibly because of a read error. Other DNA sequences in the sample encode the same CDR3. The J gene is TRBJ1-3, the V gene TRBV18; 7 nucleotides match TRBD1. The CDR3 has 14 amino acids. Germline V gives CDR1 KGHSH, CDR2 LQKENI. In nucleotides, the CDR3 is TGTGCCAGCTCACCACAGGGGGCTGGAAACACTATATATTTT. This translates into CASSPQGAGNTIYF.

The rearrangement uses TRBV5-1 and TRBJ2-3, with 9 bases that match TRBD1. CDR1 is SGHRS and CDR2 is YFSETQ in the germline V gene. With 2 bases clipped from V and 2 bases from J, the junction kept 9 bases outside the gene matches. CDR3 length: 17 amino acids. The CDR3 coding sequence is TGCGCCAGCAGCTTAAAGACAGGGGGACATTCCACAGATACGCAGTATTTT. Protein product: CASSLKTGGHSTDTQYF.

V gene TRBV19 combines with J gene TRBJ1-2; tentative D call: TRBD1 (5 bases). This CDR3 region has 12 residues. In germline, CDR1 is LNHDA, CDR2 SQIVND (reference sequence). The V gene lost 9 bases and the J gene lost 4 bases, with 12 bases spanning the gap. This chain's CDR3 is CARGPGSYGYTF. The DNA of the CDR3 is TGTGCCAGAGGGCCAGGGTCCTATGGCTACACCTTC.

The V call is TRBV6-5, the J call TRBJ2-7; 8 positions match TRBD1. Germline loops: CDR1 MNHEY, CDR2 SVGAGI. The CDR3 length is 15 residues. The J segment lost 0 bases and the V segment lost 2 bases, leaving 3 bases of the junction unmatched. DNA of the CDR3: TGTGCCAGCAGTTACGGGACAGGCGTCTCCTACGAGCAGTACTTC. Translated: CASSYGTGVSYEQYF.

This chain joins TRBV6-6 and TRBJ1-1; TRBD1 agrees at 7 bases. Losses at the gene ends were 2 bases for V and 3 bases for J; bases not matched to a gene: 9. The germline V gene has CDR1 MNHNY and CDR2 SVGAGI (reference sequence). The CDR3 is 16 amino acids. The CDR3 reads CASSYPAGGVDTEAFF. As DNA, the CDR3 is TGTGCCAGCAGTTACCCGGCAGGGGGTGTTGACACTGAAGCTTTCTTT.

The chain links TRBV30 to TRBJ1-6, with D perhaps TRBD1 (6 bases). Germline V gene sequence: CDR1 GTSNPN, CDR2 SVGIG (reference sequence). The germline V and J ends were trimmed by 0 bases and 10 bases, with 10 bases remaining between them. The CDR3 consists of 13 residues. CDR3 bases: TGTGCCTGGAGTGTAAAGGGGGGGTCACCCCTCCACTTT. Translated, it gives CAWSVKGGSPLHF. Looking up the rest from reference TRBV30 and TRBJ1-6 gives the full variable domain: SQTIHQWPATLVQPVGSPLSLECTVEGTSNPNLYWYRQAAGRGLQLLFYSVGIGQISSEVPQNLSASRPQDRQFILSSKKLLLSDSGFYLCAWSVKGGSPLHFGNGTRLTVT.

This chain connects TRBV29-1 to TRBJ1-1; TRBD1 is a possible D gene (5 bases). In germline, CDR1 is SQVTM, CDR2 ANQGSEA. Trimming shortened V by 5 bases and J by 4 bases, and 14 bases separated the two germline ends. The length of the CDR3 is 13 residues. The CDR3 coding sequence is TGCAGCGTTCGGCAATCAAGGGGCACTGAAGCTTTCTTT. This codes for CSVRQSRGTEAFF.

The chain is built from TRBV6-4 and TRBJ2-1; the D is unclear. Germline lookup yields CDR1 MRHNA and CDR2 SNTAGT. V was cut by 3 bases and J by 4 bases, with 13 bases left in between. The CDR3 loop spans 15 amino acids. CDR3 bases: TGTGCCAGCAGTGAGGGCCAGGCCTTTTACAATGAGCAGTTCTTC. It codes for CASSEGQAFYNEQFF.

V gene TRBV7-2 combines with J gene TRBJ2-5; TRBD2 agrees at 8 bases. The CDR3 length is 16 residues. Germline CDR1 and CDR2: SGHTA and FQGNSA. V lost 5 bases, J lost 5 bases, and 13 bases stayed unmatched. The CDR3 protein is CASSPIVAGTGETQYF. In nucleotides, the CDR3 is TGTGCCAGCAGCCCGATTGTAGCGGGAACTGGGGAGACCCAGTACTTC. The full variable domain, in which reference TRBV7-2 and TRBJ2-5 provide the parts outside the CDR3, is GAGVSQSPSNKVTEKGKDVELRCDPISGHTALYWYRQSLGQGLEFLIYFQGNSAPDKSGLPSDRFSAERTGGSVSTLTIQRTQQEDSAVYLCASSPIVAGTGETQYFGPGTRLLVL.

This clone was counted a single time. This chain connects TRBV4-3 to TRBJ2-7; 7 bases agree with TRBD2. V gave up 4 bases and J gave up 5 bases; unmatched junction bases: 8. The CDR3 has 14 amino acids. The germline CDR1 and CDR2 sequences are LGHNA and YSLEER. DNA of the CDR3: TGCGCCAGCAGCCCCAGGGAGGGCACGGACGAGCAGTACTTC. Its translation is CASSPREGTDEQYF.

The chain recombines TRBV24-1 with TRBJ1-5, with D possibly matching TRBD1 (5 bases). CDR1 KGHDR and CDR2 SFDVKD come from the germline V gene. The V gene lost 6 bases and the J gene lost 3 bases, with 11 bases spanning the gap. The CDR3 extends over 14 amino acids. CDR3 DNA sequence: TGTGCCACCAGTTTCCAGGGCGACAATCAGCCCCAGCATTTT. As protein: CATSFQGDNQPQHF.

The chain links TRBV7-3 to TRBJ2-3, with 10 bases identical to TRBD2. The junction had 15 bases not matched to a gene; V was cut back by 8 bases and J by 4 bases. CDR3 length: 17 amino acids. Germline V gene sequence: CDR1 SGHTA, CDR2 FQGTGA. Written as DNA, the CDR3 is TGTGCCAGCCAAAGGGGGACCCTAGCGGGAGTATCAGATACGCAGTATTTT. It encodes CASQRGTLAGVSDTQYF.

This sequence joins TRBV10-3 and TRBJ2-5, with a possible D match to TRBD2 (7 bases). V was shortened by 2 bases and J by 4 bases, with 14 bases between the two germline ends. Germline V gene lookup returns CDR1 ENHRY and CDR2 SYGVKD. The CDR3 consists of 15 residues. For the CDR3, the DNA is TGTGCCATCAGTGAGGTTGCGGGGGCCAGAGAGACCCAGTACTTC. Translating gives CAISEVAGARETQYF.

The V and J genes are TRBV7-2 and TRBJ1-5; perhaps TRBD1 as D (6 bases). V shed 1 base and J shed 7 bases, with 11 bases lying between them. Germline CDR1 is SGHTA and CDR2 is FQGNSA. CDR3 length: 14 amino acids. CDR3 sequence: CASSLDRVNQPQHF. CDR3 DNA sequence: TGTGCCAGCAGCTTAGACAGGGTGAACCAGCCCCAGCATTTT. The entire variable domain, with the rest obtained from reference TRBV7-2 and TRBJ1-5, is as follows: GAGVSQSPSNKVTEKGKDVELRCDPISGHTALYWYRQSLGQGLEFLIYFQGNSAPDKSGLPSDRFSAERTGGSVSTLTIQRTQQEDSAVYLCASSLDRVNQPQHFGDGTRLSIL.

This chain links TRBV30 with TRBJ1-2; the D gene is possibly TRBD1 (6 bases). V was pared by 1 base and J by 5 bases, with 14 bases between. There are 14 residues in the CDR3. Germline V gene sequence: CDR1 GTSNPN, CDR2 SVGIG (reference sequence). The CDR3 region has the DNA TGTGCCTGGAGTGGCCAGGGGTTTCGGTATGGCTACACCTTC. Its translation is CAWSGQGFRYGYTF.